Listed below are T cell receptor beta chains from one sample, sequenced in a study of blood T cell repertoires in COVID-19. Sequencing was performed with immunoSEQ multiplex PCR; in TCRdb, only in-frame clones are kept and a portion is missing. Of 95,000 to 150,000 clones in the sample, about 80% were seen once. Sequenced: peripheral blood. The receptors come from a human donor in a cohort sampled during active COVID-19. CDR3s include the opening cysteine and the closing phenylalanine or tryptophan. A D gene is named only where the DNA matches it firmly. A row's size may be missing; if present it is once, few, many or a size class.

CDR3	DNA	V	D	size	J	length
CASSQEVGQGVMEQFF	TGTGCCAGCAGCCAAGAGGTGGGACAGGGCGTGATGGAGCAGTTCTTC	TRBV3-1/TRBV3-2	TRBD1	NA	TRBJ2-1	16
CASTFGPAGEQFF	TGTGCCAGCACTTTCGGCCCGGCGGGTGAGCAGTTCTTC	TRBV2	NA	once	TRBJ2-1	13
CASSLGRDRVSPLHF	TGTGCCAGCAGTTTAGGCAGGGACAGGGTTTCACCCCTCCACTTT	TRBV27	TRBD1	NA	TRBJ1-6	15
CASSYRQNTGELFF	TGTGCCAGCAGTTATCGACAGAACACCGGGGAGCTGTTTTTT	TRBV6-5	NA	NA	TRBJ2-2	14
CASSPMLGTGGGYTF	TGTGCCAGCAGCCCCATGTTGGGGACAGGGGGTGGCTACACCTTC	TRBV3-1/TRBV3-2	TRBD1	NA	TRBJ1-2	15
CASSLELAGAIEQFF	TGTGCCAGCAGCTTAGAATTAGCGGGAGCTATTGAGCAGTTCTTC	TRBV7-2	TRBD2	NA	TRBJ2-1	15
CASSIDPRLPGYTF	TGTGCCAGTAGTATAGATCCCAGGCTTCCGGGCTACACCTTC	TRBV19	NA	NA	TRBJ1-2	14
CASSSLPAGGDYGYTF	TGTGCCAGCAGCTCCCTCCCGGCAGGGGGAGATTATGGCTACACCTTC	TRBV5-5	TRBD1	NA	TRBJ1-2	16
CASRSSGGPYNEQFF	TGTGCCAGCAGGTCTAGCGGGGGACCCTACAATGAGCAGTTCTTC	TRBV5-4	TRBD2	NA	TRBJ2-1	15
CASSYPPRQGHSPQHF	TGTGCCAGCAGTTACCCCCCGCGCCAGGGACATTCGCCCCAGCATTTT	TRBV6-6	NA	NA	TRBJ1-5	16
CASSTPPGRAFF	TGCGCCAGCAGTACCCCGCCCGGTAGAGCTTTCTTT	TRBV23-1	NA	NA	TRBJ1-1	12
CASSLDVNTGELFF	TGTGCCAGCAGCTTAGACGTCAACACCGGGGAGCTGTTTTTT	TRBV11-2	NA	NA	TRBJ2-2	14
CASSRTGNYGYTF	TGTGCCAGCAGTCGGACAGGGAACTATGGCTACACCTTC	TRBV27	TRBD1	many	TRBJ1-2	13
CASSLLLGGAGEGETQYF	TGTGCCAGCAGCTTATTATTAGGTGGAGCGGGAGAGGGGGAGACCCAGTACTTC	TRBV5-4	TRBD2	NA	TRBJ2-5	18
CASSNRRALDTGELFF	TGTGCCAGCAGTAACAGGAGGGCTCTCGACACCGGGGAGCTGTTTTTT	TRBV27	NA	NA	TRBJ2-2	16
CASSIDRGSYEQYF	TGTGCCAGTAGTATAGACAGGGGGAGCTACGAGCAGTACTTC	TRBV19	TRBD1	NA	TRBJ2-7	14
CAWSGGGNTEAFF	TGTGCCTGGAGTGGTGGAGGGAACACTGAAGCTTTCTTT	TRBV30	NA	NA	TRBJ1-1	13
CAGGLINEQFF	TGTGCCGGCGGACTGATTAATGAGCAGTTCTTC	TRBV30	NA	NA	TRBJ2-1	11
CASSQGLAGVGNEQFF	TGTGCCAGCTCACAGGGACTAGCGGGAGTAGGAAATGAGCAGTTCTTC	TRBV18	TRBD2	once	TRBJ2-1	16
CASRVQGPFADNEQFF	TGTGCCAGCAGGGTGCAGGGTCCCTTCGCGGACAATGAGCAGTTCTTC	TRBV6-6	NA	NA	TRBJ2-1	16
CASSDRGRYEQYF	TGTGCCAGCAGTGACAGGGGTCGCTACGAGCAGTACTTC	TRBV6-1	NA	NA	TRBJ2-7	13
CASSVEKQGRQPQHF	TGTGCCAGCAGCGTAGAAAAACAGGGACGTCAGCCCCAGCATTTT	TRBV9	NA	NA	TRBJ1-5	15
CASSTPIGANVLTF	TGTGCCAGCAGTACTCCGATTGGGGCCAACGTCCTGACTTTC	TRBV6-5	NA	few	TRBJ2-6	14
CASSFWGTGGNSPLHF	TGTGCCAGCAGCTTTTGGGGAACAGGGGGAAATTCACCCCTCCACTTT	TRBV7-2	TRBD1	once	TRBJ1-6	16
CASSQVWSPPGNTIYF	TGTGCCAGCAGCCAAGTTTGGAGTCCCCCTGGAAACACCATATATTTT	TRBV14	NA	NA	TRBJ1-3	16
CATSDETSGDYEQFF	TGTGCCACCAGTGATGAGACTAGCGGGGATTATGAGCAGTTCTTC	TRBV24-1	TRBD2	NA	TRBJ2-1	15
CAWKRAQVGGYTF	TGTGCCTGGAAAAGGGCACAGGTCGGTGGCTACACCTTC	TRBV30	NA	NA	TRBJ1-2	13
CASSKREWGTDTQYF	TGTGCCAGCAGCAAAAGGGAGTGGGGTACAGATACGCAGTATTTT	TRBV7-9	NA	NA	TRBJ2-3	15
CASSSDRYNEQFF	TGCGCCAGCAGCTCGGACAGATACAATGAGCAGTTCTTC	TRBV5-1	NA	NA	TRBJ2-1	13
CASSISRETQYF	TGTGCCAGCAGCATCAGCAGGGAGACCCAGTACTTC	TRBV7-2	NA	few	TRBJ2-5	12